This TCR beta chain was retrieved from a study of cytomegalovirus exposure and HLA in healthy donors (dated by TCRdb to 2017 to 2019). About the investigation overall: In an earlier analysis of fewer than 750 of the donors, under 300 Gb of sequence data and just under 120 million unique TCR beta sequences from 180 million or so T cells were reported. A later genetic analysis took genome-wide SNP genotypes for about three fifths of the roughly 670 donors and used that subset as a discovery cohort. HLA typing included class I and class II loci at four-digit resolution. High-throughput TCR immunosequencing, statistical association of individual TCRs with disease status, and machine learning were combined to predict cytomegalovirus infection status. On average, roughly 200,000 unique TCR beta nucleotide sequences were sequenced per donor among a few hundred genotyped donors of the cohort, with roughly a sixth of those sequences being non-productive. A handful of DR-DQ haplotypes were handled as single units for association and clustering because linkage in the cohort was strong. An earlier analysis of several hundred of the donors applied high-throughput TCR beta sequencing to assess whether each TCR beta V gene segment acted as functional or pseudogenic. In addition to the first cohort of around 670 subjects, a separate validation cohort of around 110 different subjects was used. The later analysis used no new phenotypic data to find candidate immune exposures, relying instead on TCR beta sequences and their occurrence across donors. To study patterns of TCR occurrence, a later analysis re-analyzed previously published TCR beta repertoires from more than 550 donors and added high-resolution HLA genotyping. Typing coverage varied by locus: roughly 629-640 donors for A, B, C, DRB1 and DQB1; some 520 for DQA1; some 610 for DPA1; roughly 450 for DPB1. Among the roughly 400 genotyped donors, roughly 80% belonged to the genetic ancestry cluster associated with self-reported Caucasian donors. Donor age, sex, ethnicity and CMV serostatus were collected together with the repertoire data. About 300 gigabases of sequencing data and approximately 85 million unique TCR sequences were included in an early release covering around 650 HLA-typed donors. The study used immunosequencing to profile the T cell repertoires of under 700 subjects and linked those repertoires to cytomegalovirus serostatus. All discovery cohort repertoires had been generated on a single sequencing platform. The study aimed to test whether cataloging public T cell receptors could reveal signatures of past pathogen exposure.

Turning to this clone: This clone's antigen is unknown. Base qualities are missing; no much larger clone stands one base away.

Here is what the overall study found, with its caveats: In a later analysis, TCR association rates were found to vary across HLA loci, with the most associated TCRs seen for DRB1 alleles and the fewest for HLA-C alleles. A few of the identified cytomegalovirus-associated TCR beta chains were confirmed in vitro to be specific for cytomegalovirus antigens. Presence/absence analyses assumed roughly uniform sequencing depth across donors, an assumption that may not hold. Most TCR sequences were seen in very few donors, while some public TCRs were found in many individuals. In an earlier analysis of around 500 of the donors, most TCR beta V segments appeared in productive rearrangements about 90% or about 30% of the time, broadly matching IMGT annotations. An association between a missense DCLRE1C variant and V-gene and J-gene trimming of TCR beta chains was found in a later genetic analysis and replicated in an independent cohort. In a later genetic analysis, fewer N-insertions in productive TCRs were reported among donors in an Asian-associated ancestry cluster than the approximately 710-donor mean. The cohort was sequenced for TCR beta chains only, and without alpha or paired-chain data the features that could be detected were limited. A total of fewer than 200 TCR beta chains were listed by the study as associated with cytomegalovirus. Cytomegalovirus status was reported to be diagnosed by the classifier with high specificity and sensitivity in both the original and validation cohorts. HLA typing was unavailable for some donors at each locus, so association tests used only the typed subset. CMV serostatus was the only immune exposure information available for the cohort. At a false discovery rate of 0.05, a later analysis linked roughly 17,000 TCR beta sequences to specific HLA alleles. According to a later analysis, parvovirus B19, influenza, CMV and Epstein-Barr virus appeared linked to several top co-occurrence clusters. In a later analysis, HLA-associated TCR beta chains showed more clonal expansion and lower generation probabilities than non-associated chains that were equally common. A cluster of highly shared sequence variants was judged likely to represent a technical artifact of the sequencing pipeline. Over 15 rarely observed V segments, including chromosome 9 orphons, were excluded from the earlier analysis of some 590 of the donors because counts were too low. The authors suggested that the approach could potentially be generalized to other disease states and immunological phenotypes. In a later analysis, most CMV-associated TCR beta chains were found to appear HLA-restricted, with HLA associations seemingly driven largely by CMV exposure. Because the 87-base-pair reads could not distinguish some IMGT-functional V segments, including TRBV6-2 and TRBV6-3, those segments were excluded. A further reported finding was that TCR beta sequences accurately predicted the HLA-A and HLA-B alleles for most subjects in the first cohort. When HLA alleles, especially DR and DQ, strongly co-occurred, attributing TCR associations to individual alleles was difficult. Linkage disequilibrium might explain the correlated functional status among segregating V segments, but an unknown experimental factor could not be excluded.

In total, about 650 healthy bone marrow donors made up the cohort. At the time of sampling, every cohort member was nominally healthy, though immune exposures that went unrecorded were likely present. The donor was CMV seronegative and belonged to the group of 380 or so seronegative cohort members. A peripheral blood sample was provided by each donor, and peripheral blood mononuclear cells were used for TCR beta sequencing. The Qiagen DNeasy Blood Extraction Kit was used to extract genomic DNA from the blood cell samples. The CDR3, from cysteine to phenylalanine, totals 13 residues. Only CDR3 DNA is held: 39 bases, read in frame from base 1. Trimming takes 7 bases from V and 1 base from J, and the germline ends sit 10 bases apart. The germline V gene yields MDHEN for CDR1 and SYDVKM for CDR2. The library was generated by the immunoSEQ multiplex PCR assay. For the multiplex PCR, a mixture combining 60 forward primers for TCR Vbeta segments and 13 reverse primers for TCR Jbeta segments was used. A multiplex PCR assay on genomic DNA amplified the CDR3 region of rearranged TCR beta genes. Amplified TCR beta libraries were sequenced as 87-base-pair reads on the Illumina HiSeq System. Per the original workflow: In a later analysis, some 80 million unique TCR beta chains were counted across the roughly 670 repertoires, and approximately 9.9 million of these chains were shared by at least two donors. Raw reads were error-corrected and collapsed into unique sequences with a nearest-neighbor algorithm that merged closely related sequences to remove PCR and sequencing errors. CDR3 sequences were aligned to IMGT reference sequences to assign V, D and J gene segments. Each retained sequence needed at least a six-nucleotide match to both a V gene segment and a J gene segment. A rearrangement was called productive if the CDR3 had no stop codons and remained in frame with V and J, and every other rearrangement was called non-productive. Following IMGT convention, CDR3 was defined as the stretch from the second conserved V-encoded cysteine up to the conserved J-encoded phenylalanine. Sequences without an unambiguous match to a single V gene segment were excluded from the earlier analysis of about 600 of the donors. An earlier analysis of several hundred of the donors called V segments functional above 56.7% productive rearrangements and segregating when the between-donor standard deviation exceeded 5%. A statistical classification framework was built to diagnose cytomegalovirus status from the catalog of TCR beta chain sequences. In a later analysis, V and J genes were assigned by comparing TCR nucleotide sequences against IMGT/GENE-DB human TR gene sequences. In a later analysis, CDR3 sequences and most-parsimonious VDJ recombination scenarios were assigned using the TCRdist pipeline. A later analysis defined each TCR beta chain by its CDR3 amino acid sequence plus V-gene family, and excluded reads lacking a unique V-gene family. As a way to deal with suspected cross-contamination and a sequencing artifact, a later analysis dropped nearly 600 nucleotide sequences that were highly shared and had low generation probability. In a later analysis, a clonal expansion index was calculated for each public chain from normalized within-repertoire ranks of inferred template counts. Generation probabilities in a later analysis came from a VDJ recombination model fitted to out-of-frame rearrangements, and those results were checked against IGoR. In a later analysis, hypergeometric tests were used to score TCR-TCR, TCR-HLA and TCR-CMV co-occurrence, with a repertoire-size bias correction applied to TCR pairs. To estimate false discovery rates, a later analysis permuted the HLA or CMV assignments 20 times. In a later analysis, co-occurring TCRs were grouped using DBSCAN, and TCRdist sequence similarity was added for clustering within HLA-allele-positive subsets. For co-occurrence clustering, repertoires with fewer than 30,000 or more than 120,000 public chains were excluded, along with about five repertoires with anomalous nucleotide sharing. The immuneACCESS repertoire file appears here via TCRdb, limited to in-frame rearrangements. These files lack a portion of the clones; in checked studies, under half of the deficit traces to unresolved V genes, and the cause of the others is not known. V, J and clone size are taken as reported in that table, and D and trimming were inferred from the DNA itself. This sample is represented by some 120,000 clones; about 80% of them were singletons. The top ten constitute 5% to 5.5% of the sample.

The sequence joins TRBV28 to TRBJ1-1; the D gene lacks a confident call. The TCR sequence derives from a man aged 30-40 years in good health and CMV-seronegative. Specimen: PBMCs. The CDR3 reads as follows: CASNLNGNTEAFF. The sequenced DNA is TGTGCCAGCAACCTGAACGGGAACACTGAAGCTTTCTTT.